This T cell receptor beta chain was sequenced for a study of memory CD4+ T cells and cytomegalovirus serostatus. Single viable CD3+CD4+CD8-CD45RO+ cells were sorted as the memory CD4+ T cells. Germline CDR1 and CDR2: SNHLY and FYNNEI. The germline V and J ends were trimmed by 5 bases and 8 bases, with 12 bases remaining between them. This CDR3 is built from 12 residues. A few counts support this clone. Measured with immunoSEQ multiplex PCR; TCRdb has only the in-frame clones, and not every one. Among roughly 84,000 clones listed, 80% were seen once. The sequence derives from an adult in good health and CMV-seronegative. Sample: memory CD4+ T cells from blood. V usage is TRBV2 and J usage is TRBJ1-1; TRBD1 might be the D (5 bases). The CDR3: CASSYTGGEAFF. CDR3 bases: TGTGCCAGCAGTTACACAGGTGGAGAAGCTTTCTTT.